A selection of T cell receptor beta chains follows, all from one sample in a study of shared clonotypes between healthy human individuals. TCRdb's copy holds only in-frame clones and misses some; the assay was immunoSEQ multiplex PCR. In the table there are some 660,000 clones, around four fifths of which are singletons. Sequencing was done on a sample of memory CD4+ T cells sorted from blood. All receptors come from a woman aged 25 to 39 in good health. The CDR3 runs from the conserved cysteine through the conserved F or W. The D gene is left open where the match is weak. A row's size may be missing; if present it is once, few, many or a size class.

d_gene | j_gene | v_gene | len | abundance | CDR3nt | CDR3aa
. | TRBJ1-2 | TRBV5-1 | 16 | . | TGCGCCAGCAGCCGACTTGGCGCCGCGGATCAATATGGCTACACCTTC | CASSRLGAADQYGYTF
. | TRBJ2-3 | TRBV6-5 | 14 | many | TGTGCCAGCAGCCACAAGCGGTCCTGGGATACGCAGTATTTT | CASSHKRSWDTQYF
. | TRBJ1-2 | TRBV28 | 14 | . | TGTGCCAGCAGCCCGGGGTGGGGGGACTATGGCTACACCTTC | CASSPGWGDYGYTF
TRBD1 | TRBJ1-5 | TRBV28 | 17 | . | TGTGCCAGCAGTTTGGTCCTTGGGACAGATAGCAATCAGCCCCAGCATTTT | CASSLVLGTDSNQPQHF
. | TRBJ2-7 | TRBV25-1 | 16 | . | TGTGCCAGCAGTTCCACGCGAGTAGGTTCCTCCTACGAGCAGTACTTC | CASSSTRVGSSYEQYF
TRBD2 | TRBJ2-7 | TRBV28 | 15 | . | TGTGCCAGCAGCTCTGTCGGGGGGAGCTCCTACGAGCAGTACTTC | CASSSVGGSSYEQYF
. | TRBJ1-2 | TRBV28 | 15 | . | TGTGCCAGCACCTTGGGAGATCGGGGGAGTTATGGCTACACCTTC | CASTLGDRGSYGYTF
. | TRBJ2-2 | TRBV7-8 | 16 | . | TGTGCCAGCAGCTTACTTGGGGGAGCGAACACCGGGGAGCTGTTTTTT | CASSLLGGANTGELFF
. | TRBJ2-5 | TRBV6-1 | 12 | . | TGTGCCAGCAGCCGTAGCGAAGAGACCCAGTACTTC | CASSRSEETQYF
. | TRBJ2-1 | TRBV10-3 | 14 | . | TGTGCCATTAACCGGGAGCTCTCGGTCAATGAGCAGTTCTTC | CAINRELSVNEQFF
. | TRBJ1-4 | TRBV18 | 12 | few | TGTGCCAGCTCACCTCAAGGTGAAAAACTGTTTTTT | CASSPQGEKLFF
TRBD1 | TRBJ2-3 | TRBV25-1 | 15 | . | TGTGCCAGCAGTCCGGGACAGGGGGATTTGGATACGCAGTATTTT | CASSPGQGDLDTQYF
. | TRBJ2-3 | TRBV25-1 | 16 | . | TGTGCCAGCAGTGAACACAGTCCTAGCTCCACAGATACGCAGTATTTT | CASSEHSPSSTDTQYF
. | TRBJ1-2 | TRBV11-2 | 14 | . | TGTGCCAGCAGCTTCTCAGACTCTAACTATGGCTACACCTTC | CASSFSDSNYGYTF
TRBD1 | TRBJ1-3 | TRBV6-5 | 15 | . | TGTGCCAGCAGATCGTACAGGGGTAATGTTGGAACCATATATTTT | CASRSYRGNVGTIYF